The 12 T cell receptor beta chains given below trace back to one sample, sequenced in a study of shared clonotypes between healthy human individuals. Naive CD8 cells comprised CD45RO-negative, CCR7-positively selected cells, excluding terminally differentiated effector memory CD45RA+ cells. This table comes from immunoSEQ multiplex PCR, and its TCRdb copy is limited to in-frame clones, with some not included. This table has about 2.2 million clones, 93% appearing once. Sequencing used naive CD8+ T cells from PBMCs. The receptor set was obtained from a man younger than 35 in good health. Some clones in this sample may be carry-over from other donors' samples.

This sequence joins TRBV14 and TRBJ2-7; D remains ambiguous. Trimming removed 1 base from V and 4 bases from J, with 8 bases in between. CDR1 and CDR2 (germline): SGHDN, FVKESK. The CDR3 is 13 residues long. The CDR3 loop is CASSQVNYYEQYF. The DNA of the CDR3 is TGTGCCAGCAGCCAAGTTAACTATTACGAGCAGTACTTC.

With respect to this clone: Other DNA sequences within the sample encode an identical CDR3. This rearrangement joins TRBV6-5 to TRBJ2-5; D ambiguous. The V end lost 0 bases, the J end lost 1 base, and 6 bases lay between the germline ends. The CDR3 is made up of 14 amino acids. CDR1 is MNHEY, CDR2 SVGAGI, per germline. The CDR3 is CASSYSGLQETQYF. CDR3 sequence (DNA): TGTGCCAGCAGTTACTCAGGGCTCCAAGAGACCCAGTACTTC.

On this clone itself: Its ends do not fully match the called genes, so a read error is possible. V gene TRBV5-5 combines with J gene TRBJ2-4; 8 bases line up with TRBD1. The CDR3 consists of 14 residues. In germline, CDR1 is SGHKS, CDR2 YYEKEE (reference sequence). CDR3 DNA: TGTGCCAGCAGCGCCTACTCGACAGGGGCCGCCGGTCTCTTC. Protein product: CASSAYSTGAAGLF.

The chain carries TRBV7-9 and TRBJ2-7, with D unclear. The CDR3 extends over 14 amino acids. The V and J ends lost 0 bases and 2 bases respectively, with 8 bases between them. In germline, CDR1 is SEHNR, CDR2 FQNEAQ (reference sequence). The CDR3 DNA sequence: TGTGCCAGCAGCTTAGCACAGCTCCCCTACGAGCAGTACTTC. Amino acids: CASSLAQLPYEQYF.

This chain connects TRBV7-9 to TRBJ1-1; TRBD1 agrees at 12 bases. V dropped 3 bases and J dropped 2; count of bases not matched to a gene: 7. The CDR3 covers 17 residues. Germline V lookup: CDR1 SEHNR, CDR2 FQNEAQ (reference sequence). The CDR3: CASSFLGTGGGNTEAFF. The DNA of the CDR3 is TGTGCCAGCAGCTTCCTTGGGACAGGGGGCGGTAACACTGAAGCTTTCTTT.

The chain links TRBV7-3 to TRBJ2-3, with D perhaps TRBD2 (6 bases). The CDR3 contains 16 residues. CDR1 is SGHTA, CDR2 FQGTGA, per germline. Trimming left V 4 bases short and J 4 bases short, with 18 bases between. The CDR3 is CASSSGRAGLADTQYF. Written as DNA, the CDR3 is TGTGCCAGCAGCTCGGGGAGAGCGGGTCTGGCAGATACGCAGTATTTT.

The rearrangement joins TRBV29-1 to TRBJ1-5; the D gene is possibly TRBD1 (6 bases). From germline, CDR1 is SQVTM and CDR2 ANQGSEA. V was cut by 4 bases and J by 6 bases, with 13 bases left in between. The CDR3 spans 13 residues. The CDR3 spells CSVAVDRSQPQHF. The DNA for the CDR3 is TGCAGCGTTGCCGTTGACAGGTCTCAGCCCCAGCATTTT.

This chain uses TRBV28 with TRBJ2-3; tentative D call: TRBD1 (5 bases). The CDR3 spans 15 residues. The V end was cut by 3 bases, the J end by 1 base, with 11 bases between. Germline assignment: CDR1 MDHEN and CDR2 SYDVKM. CDR3 loop: CASSFGVRGTDTQYF. In DNA, the CDR3 is TGTGCCAGCAGTTTTGGTGTCAGGGGCACAGATACGCAGTATTTT.

The chain combines TRBV10-1 with TRBJ2-7; 7 bases match TRBD1. The J segment lost 5 bases and the V segment lost 4 bases, leaving 8 bases of the junction unmatched. The V gene's germline CDR1 is WNHNN and CDR2 SYGVQD (reference sequence). There are 14 residues in the CDR3. The CDR3 DNA follows: TGCGCCAGCAGTGGTTGGGACAGCGGCGACGAGCAGTACTTC. Translated, it gives CASSGWDSGDEQYF.

The V call is TRBV27, the J call TRBJ2-3; 12 nucleotides match TRBD2. V lost 6 bases and J lost 4; bases outside the gene matches: 11. The CDR3 runs 17 residues. Germline assignment: CDR1 MNHEY and CDR2 SMNVEV (reference sequence). CDR3 protein: CASRLAGGIQVPDTQYF. Here the CDR3 DNA reads TGTGCCAGCAGACTAGCGGGAGGCATCCAAGTCCCAGATACGCAGTATTTT.

CDR3 region: CASSPRDAGNQPQHF. The CDR3 DNA is TGTGCCAGCAGTCCCCGGGACGCGGGCAATCAGCCCCAGCATTTT. This sequence joins TRBV27 and TRBJ1-5; possibly TRBD1 for D (5 bases). Per the germline V gene, CDR1 is MNHEY and CDR2 is SMNVEV (reference sequence). Trimming removed 5 bases at V and 2 bases at J, with 13 bases between. The CDR3 covers 15 residues.

The gene calls are TRBV6-4 and TRBJ2-1; D unclear. The CDR3 is 13 amino acids. Trimming stripped 0 bases from V and 7 bases from J, with 7 bases between. Per the germline V gene, CDR1 is MRHNA and CDR2 is SNTAGT. CDR3 residues: CASSDSGQNEQFF. CDR3 nucleotide sequence: TGTGCCAGCAGTGACTCAGGGCAGAATGAGCAGTTCTTC.